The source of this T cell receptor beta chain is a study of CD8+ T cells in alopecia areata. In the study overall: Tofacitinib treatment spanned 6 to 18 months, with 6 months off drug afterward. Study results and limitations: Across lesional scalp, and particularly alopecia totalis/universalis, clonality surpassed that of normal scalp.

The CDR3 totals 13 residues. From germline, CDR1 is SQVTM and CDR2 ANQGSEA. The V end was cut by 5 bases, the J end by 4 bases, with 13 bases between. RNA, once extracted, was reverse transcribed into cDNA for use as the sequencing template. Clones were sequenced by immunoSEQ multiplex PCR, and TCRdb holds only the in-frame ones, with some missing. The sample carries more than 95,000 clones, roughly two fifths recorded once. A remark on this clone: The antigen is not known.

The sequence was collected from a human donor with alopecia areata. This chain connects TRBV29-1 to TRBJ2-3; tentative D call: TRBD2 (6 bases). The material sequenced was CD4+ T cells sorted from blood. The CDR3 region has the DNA TGCAGCGTTCGGGTTAGCGGACCAGATACGCAGTATTTT. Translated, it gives CSVRVSGPDTQYF.